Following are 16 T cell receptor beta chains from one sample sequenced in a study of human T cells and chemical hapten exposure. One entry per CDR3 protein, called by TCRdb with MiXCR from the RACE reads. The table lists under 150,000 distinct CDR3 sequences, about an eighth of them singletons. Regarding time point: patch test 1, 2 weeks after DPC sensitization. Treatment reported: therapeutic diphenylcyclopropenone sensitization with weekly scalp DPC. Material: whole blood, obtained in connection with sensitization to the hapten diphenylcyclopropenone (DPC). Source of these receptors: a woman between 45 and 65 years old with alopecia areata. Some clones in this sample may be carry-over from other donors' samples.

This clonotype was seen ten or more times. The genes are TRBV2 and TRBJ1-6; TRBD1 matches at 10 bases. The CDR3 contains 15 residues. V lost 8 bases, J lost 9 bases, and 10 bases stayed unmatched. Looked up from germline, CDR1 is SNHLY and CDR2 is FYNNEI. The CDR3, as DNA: TGTGCCAGCTCACTCGACAGGGGGCAAGGTTCACCCCTCCACTTT. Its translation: CASSLDRGQGSPLHF.

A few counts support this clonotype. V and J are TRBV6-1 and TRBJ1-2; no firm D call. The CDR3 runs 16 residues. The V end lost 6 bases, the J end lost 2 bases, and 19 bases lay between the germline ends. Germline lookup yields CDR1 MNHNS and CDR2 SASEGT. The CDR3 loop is CASRAPDGSYNYGYTF. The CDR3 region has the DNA TGTGCCAGCAGGGCCCCGGACGGGAGTTACAACTATGGCTACACCTTC.

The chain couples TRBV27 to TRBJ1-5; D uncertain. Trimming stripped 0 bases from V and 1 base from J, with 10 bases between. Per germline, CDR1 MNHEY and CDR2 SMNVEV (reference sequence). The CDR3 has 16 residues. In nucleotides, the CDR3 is TGTGCCAGCAGTTTATCGACCAGAAGAAGCAATCAGCCCCAGCATTTT. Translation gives CASSLSTRRSNQPQHF.

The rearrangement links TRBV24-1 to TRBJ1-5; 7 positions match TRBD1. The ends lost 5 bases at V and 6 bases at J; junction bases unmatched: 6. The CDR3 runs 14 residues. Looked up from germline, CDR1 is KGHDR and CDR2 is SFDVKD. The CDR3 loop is CATSGQGGFQPQHF. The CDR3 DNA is TGTGCCACCAGTGGGCAAGGGGGCTTTCAGCCCCAGCATTTT.

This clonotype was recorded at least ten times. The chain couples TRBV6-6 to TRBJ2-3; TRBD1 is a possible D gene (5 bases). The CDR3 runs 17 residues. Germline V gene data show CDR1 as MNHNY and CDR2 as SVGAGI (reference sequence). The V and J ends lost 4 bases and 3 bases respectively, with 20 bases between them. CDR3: CASSLSVWGSITDTQYF. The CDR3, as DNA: TGTGCCAGCAGTTTGAGTGTCTGGGGCAGTATAACAGATACGCAGTATTTT.

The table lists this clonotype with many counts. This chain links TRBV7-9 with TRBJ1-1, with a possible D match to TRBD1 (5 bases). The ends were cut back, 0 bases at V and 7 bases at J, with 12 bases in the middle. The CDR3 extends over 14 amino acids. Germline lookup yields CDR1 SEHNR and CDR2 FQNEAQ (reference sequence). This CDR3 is CASSLATQGNEAFF. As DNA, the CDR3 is TGTGCCAGCAGCTTAGCGACGCAGGGCAATGAAGCTTTCTTT.

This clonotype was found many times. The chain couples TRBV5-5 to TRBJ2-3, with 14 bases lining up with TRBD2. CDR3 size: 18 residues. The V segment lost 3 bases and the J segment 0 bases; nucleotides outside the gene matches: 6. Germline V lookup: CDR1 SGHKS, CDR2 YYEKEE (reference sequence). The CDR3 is CASSWGLAGAISTDTQYF. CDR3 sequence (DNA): TGTGCCAGCAGCTGGGGACTAGCGGGGGCCATTAGCACAGATACGCAGTATTTT.

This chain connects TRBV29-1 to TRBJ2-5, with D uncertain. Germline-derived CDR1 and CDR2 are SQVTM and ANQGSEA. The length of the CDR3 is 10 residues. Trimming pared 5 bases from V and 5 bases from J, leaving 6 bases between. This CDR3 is CSVLQETQYF. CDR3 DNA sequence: TGCAGCGTTTTGCAGGAGACCCAGTACTTC.

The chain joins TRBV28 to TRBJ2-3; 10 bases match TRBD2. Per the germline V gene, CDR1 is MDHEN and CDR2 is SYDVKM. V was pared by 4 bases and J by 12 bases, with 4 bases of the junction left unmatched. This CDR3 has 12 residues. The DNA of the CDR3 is TGTGCCAGCAGTTCTAGCGGGAGAGTTCAGTATTTT. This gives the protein CASSSSGRVQYF.

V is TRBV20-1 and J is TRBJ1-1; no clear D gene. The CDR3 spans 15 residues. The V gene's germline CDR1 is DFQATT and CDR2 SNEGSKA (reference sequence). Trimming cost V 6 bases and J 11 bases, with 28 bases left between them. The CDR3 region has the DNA TGCAGTGCCCCGAACGCCTTGGTCCGGAGACATTTGGCTTTCTTT. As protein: CSAPNALVRRHLAFF.

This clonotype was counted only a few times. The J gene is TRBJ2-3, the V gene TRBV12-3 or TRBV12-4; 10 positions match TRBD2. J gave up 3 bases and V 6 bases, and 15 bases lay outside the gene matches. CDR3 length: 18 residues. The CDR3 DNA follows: TGTGCCAGCAGCTTGGGCCCCGGGACTAGCGCGGGGACAGATACGCAGTATTTT. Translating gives CASSLGPGTSAGTDTQYF.

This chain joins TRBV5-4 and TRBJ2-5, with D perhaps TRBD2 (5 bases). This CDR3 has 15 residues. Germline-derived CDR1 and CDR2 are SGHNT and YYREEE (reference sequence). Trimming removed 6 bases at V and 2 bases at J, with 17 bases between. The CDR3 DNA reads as TGTGCCAGCAAAACAACCCCGGCGGGTCAAGAGACCCAGTACTTC. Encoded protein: CASKTTPAGQETQYF. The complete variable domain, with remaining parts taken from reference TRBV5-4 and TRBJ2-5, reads ETGVTQSPTHLIKTRGQQVTLRCSSQSGHNTVSWYQQALGQGPQFIFQYYREEENGRGNFPPRFSGLQFPNYSSELNVNALELDDSALYLCASKTTPAGQETQYFGPGTRLLVL.

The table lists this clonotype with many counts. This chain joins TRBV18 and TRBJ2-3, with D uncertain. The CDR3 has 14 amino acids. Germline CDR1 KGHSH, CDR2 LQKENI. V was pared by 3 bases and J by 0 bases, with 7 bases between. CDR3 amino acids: CASSPEGSTDTQYF. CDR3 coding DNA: TGTGCCAGCTCACCGGAAGGAAGCACAGATACGCAGTATTTT.

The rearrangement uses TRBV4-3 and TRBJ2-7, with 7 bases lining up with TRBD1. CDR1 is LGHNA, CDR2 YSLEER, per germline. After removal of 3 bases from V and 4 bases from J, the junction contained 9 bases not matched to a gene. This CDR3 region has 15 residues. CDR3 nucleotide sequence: TGCGCCAGCAGCCACATAATGGGACAGCAGTACGAGCAGTACTTC. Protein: CASSHIMGQQYEQYF.

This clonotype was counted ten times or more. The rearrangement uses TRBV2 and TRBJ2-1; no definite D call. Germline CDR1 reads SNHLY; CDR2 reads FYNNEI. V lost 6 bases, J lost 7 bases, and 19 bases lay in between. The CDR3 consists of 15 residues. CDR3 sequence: CASSAPAALFNEQFF. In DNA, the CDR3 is TGTGCCAGCAGCGCCCCCGCGGCCCTTTTTAATGAGCAGTTCTTC.

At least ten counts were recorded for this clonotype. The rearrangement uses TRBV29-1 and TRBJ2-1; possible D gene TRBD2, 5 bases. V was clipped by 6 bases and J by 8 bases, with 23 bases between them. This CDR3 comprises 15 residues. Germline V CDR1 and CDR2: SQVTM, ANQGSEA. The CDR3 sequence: CSVPNDYAPRDEQFF. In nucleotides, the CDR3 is TGCAGCGTACCGAACGACTACGCCCCTAGGGATGAGCAGTTCTTC.